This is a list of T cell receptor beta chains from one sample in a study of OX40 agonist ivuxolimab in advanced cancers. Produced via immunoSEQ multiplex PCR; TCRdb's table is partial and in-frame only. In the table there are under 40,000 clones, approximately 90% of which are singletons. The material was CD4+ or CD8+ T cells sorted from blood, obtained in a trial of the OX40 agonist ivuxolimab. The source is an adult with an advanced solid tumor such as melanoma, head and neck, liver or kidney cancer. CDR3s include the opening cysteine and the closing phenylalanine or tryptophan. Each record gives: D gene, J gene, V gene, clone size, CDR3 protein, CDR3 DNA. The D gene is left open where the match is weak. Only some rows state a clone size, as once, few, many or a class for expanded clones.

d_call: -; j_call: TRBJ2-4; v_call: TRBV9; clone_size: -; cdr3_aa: CASSPLSSGNIQYF; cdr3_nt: TGTGCCAGCAGCCCCTTGTCCAGTGGAAACATTCAGTACTTC
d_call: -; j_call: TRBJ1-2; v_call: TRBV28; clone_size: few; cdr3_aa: CASSIGGDYGYTF; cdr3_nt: TGTGCCAGCAGCATCGGGGGGGACTATGGCTACACCTTC
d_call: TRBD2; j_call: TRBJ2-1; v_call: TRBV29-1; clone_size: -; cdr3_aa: CSARQGSGLARNNEQFF; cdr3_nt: TGCAGCGCCCGGCAGGGGTCGGGACTAGCGCGAAACAACGAGCAGTTCTTC
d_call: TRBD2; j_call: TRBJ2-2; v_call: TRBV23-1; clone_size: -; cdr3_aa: CASSQGLAGEDTGELFF; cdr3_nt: TGCGCCAGCAGTCAAGGACTAGCGGGAGAAGACACCGGGGAGCTGTTTTTT
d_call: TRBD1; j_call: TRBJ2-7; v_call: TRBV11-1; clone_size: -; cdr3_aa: CASSLVQGAYEQYF; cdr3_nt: TGTGCCAGCAGCTTAGTACAGGGGGCCTACGAGCAGTACTTC
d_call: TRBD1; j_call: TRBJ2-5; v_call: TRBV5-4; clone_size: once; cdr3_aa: CASTPRDRGQVETQYF; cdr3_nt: TGTGCCAGCACCCCCCGGGACAGGGGGCAAGTCGAGACCCAGTACTTC
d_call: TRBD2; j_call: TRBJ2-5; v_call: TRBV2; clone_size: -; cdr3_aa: CASSRGLVETQYF; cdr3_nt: TGTGCCAGCAGTCGCGGACTAGTCGAGACCCAGTACTTC
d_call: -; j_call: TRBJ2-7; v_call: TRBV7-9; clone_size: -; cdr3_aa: CASTPGSSYEQYF; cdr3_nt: TGTGCCAGCACCCCCGGGAGTTCCTACGAGCAGTACTTC
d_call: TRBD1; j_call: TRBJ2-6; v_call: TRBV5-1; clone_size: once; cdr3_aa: CASSFRQGGSSGANVLTF; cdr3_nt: TGCGCCAGCAGCTTTCGACAGGGGGGCTCCTCTGGGGCCAACGTCCTGACTTTC
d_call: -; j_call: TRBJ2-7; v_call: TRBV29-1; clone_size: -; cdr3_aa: CSVTGTLGSYEQYF; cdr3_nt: TGCAGCGTTACCGGGACACTGGGCTCCTACGAGCAGTACTTC
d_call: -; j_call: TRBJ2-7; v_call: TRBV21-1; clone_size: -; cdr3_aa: CASSKVGTLTYEQYF; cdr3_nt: TGTGCCAGCAGCAAAGTGGGGACATTGACCTACGAGCAGTACTTC
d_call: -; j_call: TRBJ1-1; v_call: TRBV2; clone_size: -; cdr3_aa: CASNSGGDTEAFF; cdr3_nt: TGTGCCAGTAATAGCGGAGGGGACACTGAAGCTTTCTTT
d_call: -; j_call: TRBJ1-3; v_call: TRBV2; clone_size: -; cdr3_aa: CASSEFRGDSGNTIYF; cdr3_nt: TGTGCCAGCAGTGAGTTTAGGGGGGATTCTGGAAACACCATATATTTT
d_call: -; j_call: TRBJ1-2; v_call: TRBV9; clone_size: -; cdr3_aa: CASSVGDGNYGYTF; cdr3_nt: TGTGCCAGCAGCGTGGGGGACGGGAACTATGGCTACACCTTC
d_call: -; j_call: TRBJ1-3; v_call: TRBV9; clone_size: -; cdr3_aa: CASSPLTGSGNTIYF; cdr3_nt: TGTGCCAGCAGCCCCTTGACAGGTTCTGGAAACACCATATATTTT
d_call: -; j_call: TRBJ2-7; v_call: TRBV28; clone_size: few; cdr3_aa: CASSTFIVREGQNPYEQYF; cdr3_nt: TGTGCCAGCAGTACCTTTATTGTCCGAGAGGGCCAAAACCCCTACGAGCAGTACTTC
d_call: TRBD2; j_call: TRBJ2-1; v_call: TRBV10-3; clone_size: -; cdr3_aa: CAITGTSGKSEQFF; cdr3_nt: TGTGCCATAACCGGGACTAGCGGGAAAAGTGAGCAGTTCTTC
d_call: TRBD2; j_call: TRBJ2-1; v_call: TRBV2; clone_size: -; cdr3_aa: CASSDGRLYNEQFF; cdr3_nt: TGTGCCAGCAGTGACGGGAGGCTATACAATGAGCAGTTCTTC
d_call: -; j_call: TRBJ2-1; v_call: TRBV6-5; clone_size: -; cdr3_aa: CASRRQGGDEQFF; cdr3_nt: TGTGCCAGCAGAAGGCAGGGAGGCGATGAGCAGTTCTTC
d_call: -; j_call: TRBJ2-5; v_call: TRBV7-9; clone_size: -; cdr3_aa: CASSSARGEETQYF; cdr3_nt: TGTGCCAGCAGCTCAGCCAGGGGGGAAGAGACCCAGTACTTC
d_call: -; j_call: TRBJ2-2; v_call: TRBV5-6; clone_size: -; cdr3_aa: CASSFGSVLNTGELFF; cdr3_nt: TGTGCCAGCAGCTTTGGGAGCGTGCTGAACACCGGGGAGCTGTTTTTT
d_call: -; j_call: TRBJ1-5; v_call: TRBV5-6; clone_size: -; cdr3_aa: CASSFLGGSRYSNQPQHF; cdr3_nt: TGTGCCAGCAGCTTCTTGGGGGGCTCTCGATATAGCAATCAGCCCCAGCATTTT
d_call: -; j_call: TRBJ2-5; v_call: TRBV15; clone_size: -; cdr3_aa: CATSRGPQGGQETQYF; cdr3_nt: TGTGCCACCAGCAGAGGCCCCCAGGGGGGGCAAGAGACCCAGTACTTC
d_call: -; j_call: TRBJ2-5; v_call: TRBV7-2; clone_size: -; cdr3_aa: CASSSQPAAQETQYF; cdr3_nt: TGTGCCAGCAGCTCCCAGCCAGCGGCGCAAGAGACCCAGTACTTC
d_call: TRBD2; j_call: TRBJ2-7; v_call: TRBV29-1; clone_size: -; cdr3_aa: CSVNQGGKSYEQYF; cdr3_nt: TGCAGCGTTAACCAGGGAGGGAAATCCTACGAGCAGTACTTC
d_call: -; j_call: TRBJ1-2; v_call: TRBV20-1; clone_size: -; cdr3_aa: CSASVGNGYTF; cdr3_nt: TGCAGTGCTAGTGTAGGGAATGGCTACACCTTC
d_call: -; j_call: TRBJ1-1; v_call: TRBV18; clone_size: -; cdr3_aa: CASSLLGENTEAFF; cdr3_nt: TGTGCCAGCTCACTCCTCGGGGAGAACACTGAAGCTTTCTTT
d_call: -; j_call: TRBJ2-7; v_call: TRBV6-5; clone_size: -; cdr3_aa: CASTKAGGPYEQYF; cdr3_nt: TGTGCCAGCACCAAGGCCGGTGGTCCCTACGAGCAGTACTTC
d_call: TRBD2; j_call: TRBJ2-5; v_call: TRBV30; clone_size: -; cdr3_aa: CAWTRHDSGGAGTQYF; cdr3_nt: TGTGCCTGGACCCGCCACGATAGCGGGGGAGCCGGGACCCAGTACTTC
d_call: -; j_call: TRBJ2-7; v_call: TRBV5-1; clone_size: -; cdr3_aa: CASSLSRPDLNEQYF; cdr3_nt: TGCGCCAGCAGCTTGTCGCGCCCGGATCTGAACGAGCAGTACTTC
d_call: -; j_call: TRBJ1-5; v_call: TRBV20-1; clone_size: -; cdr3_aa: CSASLGQPQHF; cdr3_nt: TGCAGTGCTAGCCTCGGACAGCCCCAGCATTTT
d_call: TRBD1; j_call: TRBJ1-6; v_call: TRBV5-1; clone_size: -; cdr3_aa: CASRLTDRGDSPLHF; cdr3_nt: TGCGCCAGCAGACTTACGGACAGGGGTGATTCACCCCTCCACTTT
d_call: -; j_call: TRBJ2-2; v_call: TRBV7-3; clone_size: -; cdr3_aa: CASSSGRSTGELFF; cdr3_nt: TGTGCCAGCAGCAGCGGCAGATCCACCGGGGAGCTGTTTTTT
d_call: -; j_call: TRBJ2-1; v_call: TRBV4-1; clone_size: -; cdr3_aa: CASSHNEQFF; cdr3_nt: TGCGCCAGCAGCCACAATGAGCAGTTCTTC
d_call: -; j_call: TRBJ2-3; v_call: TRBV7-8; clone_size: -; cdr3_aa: CASSAWTAQSTDTQYF; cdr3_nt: TGTGCCAGCAGCGCATGGACGGCGCAGAGCACAGATACGCAGTATTTT
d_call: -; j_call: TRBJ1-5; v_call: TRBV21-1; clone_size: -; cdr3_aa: CASRCGRRINQPQHF; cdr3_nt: TGTGCCAGCCGCTGTGGCAGGCGAATTAATCAGCCCCAGCATTTT
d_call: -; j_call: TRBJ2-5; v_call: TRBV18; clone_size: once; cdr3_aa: CASSPMAGGEYQETQYF; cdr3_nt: TGTGCCAGCTCACCAATGGCCGGGGGAGAGTACCAAGAGACCCAGTACTTC
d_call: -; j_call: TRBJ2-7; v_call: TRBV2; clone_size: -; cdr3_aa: CASSSLGVGGRIYEQYF; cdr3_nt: TGTGCCAGCAGCTCCCTGGGGGTGGGGGGGCGCATCTACGAGCAGTACTTC
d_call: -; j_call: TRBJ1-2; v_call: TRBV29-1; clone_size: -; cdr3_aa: CSFQGSPWESNYGYTF; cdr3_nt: TGCAGCTTTCAGGGGTCGCCGTGGGAATCTAACTATGGCTACACCTTC
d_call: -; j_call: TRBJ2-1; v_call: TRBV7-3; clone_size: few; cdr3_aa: CASSRDKGVNEQFF; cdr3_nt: TGTGCCAGCAGCCGGGACAAGGGGGTAAATGAGCAGTTCTTC
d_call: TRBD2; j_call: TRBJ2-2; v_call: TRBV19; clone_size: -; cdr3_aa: CASSYRAGAGELFF; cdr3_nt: TGTGCCAGTAGTTATAGGGCGGGGGCCGGGGAGCTGTTTTTT
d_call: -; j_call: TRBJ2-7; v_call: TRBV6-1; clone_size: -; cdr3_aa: CASSEGSSYEQYF; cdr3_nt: TGTGCCAGCAGTGAAGGGAGCTCCTACGAGCAGTACTTC
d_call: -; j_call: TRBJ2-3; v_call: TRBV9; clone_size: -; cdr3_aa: CASSFGWPDTQYF; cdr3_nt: TGTGCCAGCAGCTTCGGGTGGCCAGATACGCAGTATTTT
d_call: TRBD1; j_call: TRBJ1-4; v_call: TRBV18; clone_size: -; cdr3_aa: CASSMGQGQEKLFF; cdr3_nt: TGTGCCAGCTCGATGGGACAGGGACAAGAAAAACTGTTTTTT
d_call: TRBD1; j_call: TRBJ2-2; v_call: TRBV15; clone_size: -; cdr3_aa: CATTLDRRTGELFF; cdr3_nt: TGTGCCACGACCTTGGACAGGAGGACCGGGGAGCTGTTTTTT
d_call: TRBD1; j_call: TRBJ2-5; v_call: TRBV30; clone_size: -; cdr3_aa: CAWSLTGALETQYF; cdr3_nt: TGTGCCTGGAGTCTGACAGGGGCTTTGGAGACCCAGTACTTC
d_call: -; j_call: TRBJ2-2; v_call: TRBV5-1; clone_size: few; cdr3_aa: CASSLRGARGYAGELFF; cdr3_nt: TGCGCCAGCAGCTTACGCGGGGCGCGGGGTTACGCCGGGGAGCTGTTTTTT
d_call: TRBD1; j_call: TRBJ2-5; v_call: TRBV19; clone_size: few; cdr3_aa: CASRRQGTLQETQYF; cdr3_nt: TGTGCCAGTAGGCGACAGGGGACCCTCCAAGAGACCCAGTACTTC
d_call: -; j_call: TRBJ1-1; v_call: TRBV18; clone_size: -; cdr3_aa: CASSPLDTAMNTEAFF; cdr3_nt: TGTGCCAGCTCACCTTTAGACACAGCTATGAACACTGAAGCTTTCTTT
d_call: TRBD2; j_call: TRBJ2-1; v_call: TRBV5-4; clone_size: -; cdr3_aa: CASSLSSGQNEQFF; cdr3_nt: TGTGCCAGCAGCTTGTCTAGCGGGCAAAATGAGCAGTTCTTC
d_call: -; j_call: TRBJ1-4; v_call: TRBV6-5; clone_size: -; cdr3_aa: CAVRGGGTNEKLFF; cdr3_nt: TGTGCCGTCCGGGGCGGCGGAACTAATGAAAAACTGTTTTTT
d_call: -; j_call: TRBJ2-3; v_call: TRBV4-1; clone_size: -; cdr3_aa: CASSLGPDTQYF; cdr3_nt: TGCGCCAGCAGCCTGGGACCAGATACGCAGTATTTT
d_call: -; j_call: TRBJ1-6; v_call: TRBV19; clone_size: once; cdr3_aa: CASSIFSRGRNSPLHF; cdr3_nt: TGTGCCAGTAGTATTTTTAGCCGCGGGCGTAATTCACCCCTCCACTTT
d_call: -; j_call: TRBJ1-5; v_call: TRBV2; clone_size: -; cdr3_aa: CASRRAFGSNQPQHF; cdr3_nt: TGTGCCAGCAGGAGGGCTTTTGGGAGCAATCAGCCCCAGCATTTT
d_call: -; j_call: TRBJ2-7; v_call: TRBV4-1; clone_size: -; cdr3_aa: CASSPAGLQYEQYF; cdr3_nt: TGCGCCAGCAGCCCAGCCGGCCTTCAATACGAGCAGTACTTC
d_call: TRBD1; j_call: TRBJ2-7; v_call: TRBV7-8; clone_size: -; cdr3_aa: CASSLVAGGGYEQYF; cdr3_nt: TGTGCCAGCAGCTTAGTGGCAGGGGGCGGCTACGAGCAGTACTTC
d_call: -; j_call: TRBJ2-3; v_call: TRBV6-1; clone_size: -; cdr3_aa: CASGSRPADTQYF; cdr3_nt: TGTGCCAGCGGGTCCAGGCCGGCAGATACGCAGTATTTT